The T cell receptor (beta chain) described here comes from a study of T cells in Graves' hyperthyroidism and ophthalmopathy (dated by TCRdb to the late 2010s). At the level of the whole study: Peripheral blood samples were taken at initial diagnosis, before any treatment was given. Thyroid tissue and blood T-cell repertoires from six or seven Graves' hyperthyroidism patients were also compared in the study. TCR V-J signatures able to tell the groups apart were searched for in a discovery cohort of 90 to 100 patients, of whom about 40 had Graves' ophthalmopathy and around 56 had stable Graves' hyperthyroidism. The paper describes TCR Vbeta CDR3 sequencing of fewer than 150 peripheral blood samples, made up of roughly 40 ophthalmopathy patients, over 70 hyperthyroidism patients and roughly 17 progressor patients. After sampling, hyperthyroidism patients received methimazole starting at 30 mg daily, and ophthalmopathy patients received high-dose intravenous methylprednisolone. Prospective prediction of ophthalmopathy was tested in an independent validation cohort consisting of roughly 19 hyperthyroidism patients and 15 or so patients who later progressed to ophthalmopathy. The 80 to 100 discovery patients were randomly divided into training and test sets at a 7:3 ratio. Overall study outcomes, separate from this receptor: No statistical method was used to set the sample size in advance, and investigators knew the group allocation. During validation, the model predicted progression to ophthalmopathy a median of around six months ahead of onset, with almost 71% sensitivity and around 73% specificity. Ophthalmopathy was separated from stable hyperthyroidism by a 13 V-J signature model, with 87.88% sensitivity and about 81% specificity obtained in cross-validation and 80%/75% obtained in testing. Most expanded thyroid clonotypes (frequency above 0.001) were also detected in blood, a finding suggesting that blood repertoires may reflect thyroid immune responses.

Ophthalmopathy patients had moderately to severely active disease, with a Clinical Activity Score of 3 or more, a NOSPECS grade of 4 or more, and a disease duration of less than 3 months. Exclusion was applied to patients with uncontrolled infections, other autoimmune diseases, pregnancy or lactation. Diagnoses relied on clinical symptoms, serum thyroxine and TRAb, thyroid ultrasound and orbital computed tomography. PBMCs were separated from 10 ml of fresh peripheral blood using Ficoll-Paque density gradient centrifugation. Total RNA was extracted using Trizol reagent, and RNA quality was assessed on an Agilent 2100 Bioanalyzer. As regards this clonotype: Its antigen is not yet known. Base qualities are not provided; no much larger clone lies one nucleotide away.

The CDR3 runs 13 residues from the cysteine to the phenylalanine. The entry retains the CDR3 DNA only, 39 bases that are in frame from base 1. The germline V gene (reference sequence) provides CDR1 DFQATT and CDR2 SNEGSKA. Trimming accounts for 6 bases at V and 3 bases at J, while the number of junction bases matched to no gene is 7. Amplification of TCR beta CDR3 regions was carried out from RNA transcripts. For the first round of RT-PCR on the TCR CDR3, the HTBI primer set was used together with the Qiagen OneStep RT-PCR kit. Libraries were constructed in a second round of multiplex PCR, after which size selection and purification were performed. Paired-end sequencing of the libraries was performed with 100 bp reads on an Illumina HiSeq2000. The original methods were these. Raw data were processed with SOAPnuke, discarding reads with adapters, uncalled bases, mean Phred below 15, or no exact constant-primer or identifier match. High-quality paired reads were merged with COPE v1.2.5, and unique nucleotide sequences were defined as clonotypes. MiTCR v1.1 was used to align the clonotypes against IMGT TRBV, TRBD and TRBJ reference segments. Only V-J combinations with frequency above 0.0001, covering 99% to 99.2% of repertoires, were analysed. The TCS score was defined as F50 (clonal expansion) divided by E x V (chaos), with BLOSUM62-based TCRdist calculated between CDR3 peptides within each V-J. Welch's t-statistics and random forest reduced fewer than 550 V-J features to 13, which were used in a naive Bayes classifier (R e1071). TCRdb ran its own pipeline on the public reads, namely fastp trimming at Q25 and MiXCR clone calling, and kept in-frame beta chains. Duplicate CDR3 protein sequences are folded into a single record with the most common DNA and genes. The V and J calls here are based on TCRdb, not the publication. The sample contains 250,000 to 300,000 distinct CDR3 sequences, roughly 18% of them found a single time. Roughly 40% of the sample is in the top ten clones.

Sequencing used blood. The chain is encoded by TRBV20-1 joined to TRBJ2-7, with TRBD2 matching 8 junction bases. This TCR was sampled from a man aged 45-65 years with Graves' ophthalmopathy. The sequenced DNA: TGCAGTGCCAATAGCGGGAATGTCTACGAGCAGTACTTC. Its product reads: CSANSGNVYEQYF.